The clone carrying this T cell receptor (beta chain) was seen ten or more times. It was considered stable Graves' hyperthyroidism when ophthalmopathy did not progress within 18 months. For the diagnoses, clinical symptoms, serum thyroxine and TRAb, thyroid ultrasound and orbital computed tomography were used. It was RNA transcripts that yielded the amplified TCR beta CDR3 regions. Using the HTBI primer set, a first-round RT-PCR was run on the TCR CDR3. TCRdb re-analysed the multiplex PCR reads in MiXCR, keeping a single row per CDR3 protein. The profile shows hundreds of thousands of distinct CDR3 sequences, over 10% of them singletons. V trimming: 5 bases; J trimming: 2 bases; junction bases outside the gene matches: 4. Germline V CDR1 and CDR2: SGHTA, FQGTGA. The CDR3 has 15 residues. The data are from a study of T cells in Graves' hyperthyroidism and ophthalmopathy.

The source is a woman under 30 with Graves' hyperthyroidism. This chain connects TRBV7-3 to TRBJ2-3, with 10 bases that match TRBD2. The material sequenced was blood. The CDR3 reads CASSKSGGATDTQYF. CDR3 DNA sequence: TGTGCCAGCAGCAAGAGCGGGGGGGCCACAGATACGCAGTATTTT.